Shown below are 19 T cell receptor beta chains from a single sample sequenced in a study of T-cell reconstitution after alpha-beta-depleted transplantation in children listed by TCRdb under 2016. Library prep was done by PCR. The listed sequencing device is Illumina HiSeq 2500. To normalize quantification of the TCRbeta repertoire, the TCR libraries were built with molecular barcoding that relied on unique molecular identifiers. TCRdb ran its own pipeline on the public reads, namely fastp trimming at Q25 and MiXCR clone calling, and kept in-frame beta chains. Each entry merges the rows of one CDR3 protein and shows their most common DNA and genes. This sample holds roughly 100,000 distinct CDR3 sequences; around 7.8% were observed only once. Clones ranked in the top ten supply around 15% of the sample. The meaning of the sample's treatment or condition label: allogeneic hematopoietic cell transplantation with graft depleted of TCRalphabeta T cells and CD19 B cells.

Sequenced here: PBMCs, sampled before TCRalphabeta/CD19-depleted stem cell transplant. These receptors originate from a boy aged 2 to 9 with acute lymphoblastic leukemia, due to receive a stem cell transplant.

This clonotype was recorded many times. J is TRBJ2-2 and V is TRBV3-1, with 7 nucleotides matching TRBD1. The CDR3 contains 17 residues. From germline, CDR1 is LGHDT and CDR2 YNNKEL (reference sequence). The trim removed 0 bases at V and 6 bases at J, leaving 10 bases unmatched. In DNA, the CDR3 is TGTGCCAGCAGCCAAGATTTAACGACAGGGTGTCCCGGGGAGCTGTTTTTT. The encoded protein is CASSQDLTTGCPGELFF. Full variable domain (remainder filled in from reference TRBV3-1 and TRBJ2-2): DTAVSQTPKYLVTQMGNDKSIKCEQNLGHDTMYWYKQDSKKFLKIMFSYNNKELIINETVPNRFSPKSPDKAHLNLHINSLELGDSAVYFCASSQDLTTGCPGELFFGEGSRLTVL.

This clonotype was observed many times. The chain uses TRBV20-1 and TRBJ2-7; 10 positions agree with TRBD1. In germline, CDR1 is DFQATT, CDR2 SNEGSKA (reference sequence). Trimming cost V 3 bases and J 5 bases; bases outside gene matches: 4. The CDR3 spans 13 residues. The CDR3 DNA reads TGCAGTGCTAGCCGGGACAGGGGACACGAGCAGTACTTC. Translating it yields CSASRDRGHEQYF.

This clonotype was counted ten times or more. This chain links TRBV2 with TRBJ1-5; TRBD1 is a possible D gene (6 bases). Germline values: CDR1 SNHLY, CDR2 FYNNEI. This CDR3 has 16 amino acids. Trimming cost V 1 base and J 0 bases, with 10 bases left between them. Here the CDR3 reads CASSEEGGYSNQPQHF. The DNA of the CDR3 is TGTGCCAGCAGTGAAGAGGGGGGCTATAGCAATCAGCCCCAGCATTTT.

The V and J genes are TRBV20-1 and TRBJ2-4; D not certain. The CDR3 has 13 residues. The V gene lost 5 bases and the J gene lost 0 bases, with 8 bases spanning the gap. Looked up from germline, CDR1 is DFQATT and CDR2 is SNEGSKA (reference sequence). CDR3 region: CSASRQAKNIQYF. CDR3 in DNA: TGCAGTGCTTCACGGCAAGCCAAAAACATTCAGTACTTC.

The chain combines TRBV7-6 with TRBJ2-1, with D perhaps being TRBD1 or TRBD2 (5 bases each). The CDR3 length is 17 residues. Germline values: CDR1 SGHVS, CDR2 FNYEAQ. Trimming left V 5 bases short and J 0 bases short, with 17 bases between. In DNA, the CDR3 is TGTGCCAGCAGCCCCCCCATGGCAGGGAGCTCCTACAATGAGCAGTTCTTC. This gives the protein CASSPPMAGSSYNEQFF.

There are many counts of this clonotype. The chain employs TRBV5-6 and TRBJ2-7; TRBD2 might be the D (6 bases). Deletions cut 0 bases from V and 0 bases from J, with 16 bases between. From germline, CDR1 is SGHDT and CDR2 YYEEEE. The length of the CDR3 is 17 residues. DNA of the CDR3: TGTGCCAGCAGCTTGGCTAGCGCCGGGGGACTCTCCTACGAGCAGTACTTC. This sequence encodes CASSLASAGGLSYEQYF.

This clonotype was picked up many times. The chain joins TRBV20-1 to TRBJ1-1; perhaps TRBD1 as D (6 bases). The CDR3 totals 15 residues. Per germline, CDR1 DFQATT and CDR2 SNEGSKA (reference sequence). Trimming removed 6 bases at V and 1 base at J, with 18 bases between. The CDR3 DNA follows: TGCAGTGCGAGTCGCCCGGGGGGCTCGAACACTGAAGCTTTCTTT. This gives the protein CSASRPGGSNTEAFF.

This clonotype was observed a few times. This chain links TRBV12-3 or TRBV12-4 with TRBJ1-6, with TRBD1 identical over 10 bases. CDR3 length: 16 amino acids. J was trimmed by 14 bases and V by 5 bases; bases with no gene match: 15. The CDR3 loop reads CASSVSPGTGDVTLHF. For the CDR3, the DNA is TGTGCCAGCAGTGTCTCCCCCGGGACAGGGGATGTGACCCTCCACTTT.

The chain employs TRBV24-1 and TRBJ2-3, with unresolved D. The V gene's germline CDR1 is KGHDR and CDR2 SFDVKD. V was cut by 4 bases and J by 7 bases, with 5 bases left in between. This CDR3 region has 11 residues. The CDR3 DNA is TGTGCCACCAGTGAGGTTAATACGCAGTATTTT. It specifies CATSEVNTQYF.

This clonotype was seen a few times. DNA of the CDR3: TGCAGCGTTGAGACCTGGGCGGTAGGTAGCACAGATACGCAGTATTTT. This encodes CSVETWAVGSTDTQYF. The chain is built from TRBV29-1 and TRBJ2-3; D call uncertain. Germline V CDR1 and CDR2: SQVTM, ANQGSEA. CDR3 length equals 16 residues. V lost 3 bases, J lost 0 bases, and 16 bases lay in between.

Note on this clonotype: One end of the junction varies from germline; a read error may be responsible. This chain connects TRBV14 to TRBJ2-2; D gene uncertain. Germline V gene data show CDR1 as SGHDN and CDR2 as FVKESK. The CDR3 runs 17 residues. CDR3 bases: TGTGCCAGCGGCCAAGATGCCGGTCGCCTGAACACCGGGGAGCTGTTTTTT. Translating it yields CASGQDAGRLNTGELFF.

This clonotype was seen at least ten times. The J gene is TRBJ1-1, the V gene TRBV5-1; the D is unclear. This CDR3 is 14 amino acids long. The V and J ends lost 3 bases and 6 bases respectively, with 15 bases between them. The V gene's germline CDR1 is SGHRS and CDR2 YFSETQ. CDR3 sequence: CASSYISGPPEAFF. The DNA for the CDR3 is TGCGCCAGCAGCTACATCTCCGGGCCACCTGAAGCTTTCTTT.

This clonotype was detected only a few times. This rearrangement joins TRBV12-3 or TRBV12-4 to TRBJ2-5; TRBD2 matches at 13 bases. V shed 6 bases and J 5 bases; nucleotides not matched to a gene: 6. The CDR3 sequence is 15 residues long. The CDR3 bases are TGTGCCAGCAGCGTGACTAGCGGGGGGCAGGAGACCCAGTACTTC. Translating gives CASSVTSGGQETQYF.

This clonotype was found many times. The chain uses TRBV3-1 and TRBJ2-7; D is tentatively TRBD1 or TRBD2 (5 bases each). Trimming pared 10 bases from V and 3 bases from J, leaving 13 bases between. This CDR3 is 12 amino acids long. The germline V gene encodes CDR1 LGHDT and CDR2 YNNKEL (reference sequence). Written as DNA, the CDR3 is TGTGCCACCAGAGGGGTGGGCTACGAGCAGTACTTC. Protein sequence: CATRGVGYEQYF.

This chain connects TRBV5-1 to TRBJ2-1, with D uncertain. CDR1 is SGHRS and CDR2 is YFSETQ in the germline V gene. V dropped 6 bases and J dropped 1 base, with 11 bases sitting between them. The CDR3 extends over 14 amino acids. CDR3 nucleotide sequence: TGCGCCAGCATTGGCCAGGAATCCTACAATGAGCAGTTCTTC. Translated: CASIGQESYNEQFF.

This clonotype was observed at least ten times. This sequence joins TRBV5-1 and TRBJ1-1; D is possibly TRBD1 (6 bases). V lost 4 bases to trimming and J lost 1 base, with 11 bases between them. Germline V gives CDR1 SGHRS, CDR2 YFSETQ. The CDR3 has 14 amino acids. The CDR3 protein is CASSPGAGNTEAFF. Here the CDR3 DNA reads TGCGCCAGCAGCCCGGGGGCAGGGAACACTGAAGCTTTCTTT. Supplemented by reference TRBV5-1 and TRBJ1-1, the full variable domain reads KAGVTQTPRYLIKTRGQQVTLSCSPISGHRSVSWYQQTPGQGLQFLFEYFSETQRNKGNFPGRFSGRQFSNSRSEMNVSTLELGDSALYLCASSPGAGNTEAFFGQGTRLTVV.

At least ten counts were recorded for this clonotype. CDR3 in amino acids: CASSLRVAANSPLHF. The CDR3 DNA is TGCGCCAGCAGCTTGCGGGTGGCAGCTAATTCACCCCTCCACTTT. The J gene is TRBJ1-6, the V gene TRBV5-1; D is undetermined. The CDR3 runs 15 residues. V was trimmed by 1 base and J by 6 bases, leaving 11 bases between them. Per germline, CDR1 SGHRS and CDR2 YFSETQ.

This clonotype was seen many times. The V call is TRBV9, the J call TRBJ2-3, with D possibly TRBD1 on 5 matching bases. Germline V gives CDR1 SGDLS, CDR2 YYNGEE. V lost 4 bases to trimming and J lost 0 bases, with 9 bases between them. CDR3 length: 14 residues. CDR3 sequence (DNA): TGTGCCAGCAGCTCTCGGACAAGCACAGATACGCAGTATTTT. This gives the protein CASSSRTSTDTQYF.

This clonotype was seen more than once but under ten times. The chain recombines TRBV4-2 with TRBJ2-5; perhaps TRBD2 as D (6 bases). V shed 4 bases and J shed 1 base, with 10 bases lying between them. This CDR3 contains 14 residues. Germline V gene lookup returns CDR1 LGHNA and CDR2 YNFKEQ. The CDR3 loop reads CASSRTKGQETQYF. The CDR3 coding sequence is TGTGCCAGCAGCCGGACTAAAGGCCAAGAGACCCAGTACTTC.